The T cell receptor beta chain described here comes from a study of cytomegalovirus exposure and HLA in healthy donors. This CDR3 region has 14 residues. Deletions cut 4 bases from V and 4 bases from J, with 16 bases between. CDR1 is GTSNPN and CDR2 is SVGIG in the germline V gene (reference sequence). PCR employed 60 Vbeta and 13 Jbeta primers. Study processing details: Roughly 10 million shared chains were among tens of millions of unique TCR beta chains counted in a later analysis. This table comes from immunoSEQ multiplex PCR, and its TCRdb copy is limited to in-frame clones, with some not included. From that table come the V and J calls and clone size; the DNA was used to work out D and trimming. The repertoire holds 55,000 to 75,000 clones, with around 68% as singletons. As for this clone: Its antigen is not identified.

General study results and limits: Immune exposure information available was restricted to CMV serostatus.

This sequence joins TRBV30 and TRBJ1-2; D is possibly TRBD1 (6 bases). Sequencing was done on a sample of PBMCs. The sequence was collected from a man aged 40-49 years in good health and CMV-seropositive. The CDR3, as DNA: TGTGCCTGGAACGCAGGGGCGAGCTCCTATGGCTACACCTTC. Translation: CAWNAGASSYGYTF.